This T cell receptor beta chain was recovered during a study of control samples from healthy donors and cancer patients. The data were produced by immunoSEQ multiplex PCR, yet TCRdb's version contains in-frame clones alone and is incomplete. Of over 120,000 clones listed, about 91% are singletons. The CDR3 has 11 residues. Looked up from germline, CDR1 is LNHDA and CDR2 is SQIVND (reference sequence). The ends were cut back, 9 bases at V and 4 bases at J, with 9 bases in the middle. This rearrangement joins TRBV19 to TRBJ1-2, with TRBD1 as a possible D gene (6 bases). The receptor's source is a man between 25 and 39 years old in good health. The sequenced sample was blood. This CDR3 reads CASLGGYGYTF. CDR3 nucleotide sequence: TGTGCCAGCTTAGGGGGCTATGGCTACACCTTC.